Shown below are 10 T cell receptor beta chains from a single sample sequenced in a study of long-term antiretroviral therapy in people with HIV. The immunoSEQ assay was v3.0, run at survey level. Only in-frame clones appear in the TCRdb table, and some are missing; sequencing was by immunoSEQ multiplex PCR. The data contain about 24,000 clones, roughly 80% of them seen just once; the ten biggest clones take up around 5.4%. Source: unsorted PBMCs, taken 4.4 years after starting antiretroviral therapy. All receptors derive from a young man with HIV.

A single count supports this clone. The chain combines TRBV5-4 with TRBJ2-2; 8 positions match TRBD1. Trimming removed 1 base from V and 7 bases from J; junction bases left unmatched: 6. The germline V gene encodes CDR1 SGHNT and CDR2 YYREEE (reference sequence). This CDR3 has 15 residues. CDR3 sequence: CASSLTGGRIGELFF. The DNA of the CDR3 is TGTGCCAGCAGCTTGACAGGGGGTCGGATCGGGGAGCTGTTTTTT.

The chain joins TRBV9 to TRBJ1-1; D unclear. CDR1 is SGDLS, CDR2 YYNGEE, per germline. The CDR3 spans 14 residues. The V gene lost 1 base and the J gene lost 5 bases, with 12 bases spanning the gap. The CDR3 DNA reads TGTGCCAGCAGCGTACATTGGGCTGGTACTGAAGCTTTCTTT. Its protein is CASSVHWAGTEAFF.

V gene TRBV6-5 combines with J gene TRBJ1-3; possible D gene TRBD1, 5 bases. Germline CDR1 reads MNHEY; CDR2 reads SVGAGI. The CDR3 contains 14 residues. V was cut by 6 bases and J by 4 bases, with 13 bases left in between. CDR3 residues: CASSPPGTGNTIYF. For the CDR3, the DNA is TGTGCCAGCAGCCCTCCGGGGACCGGAAACACCATATATTTT.

Comments on this clone: A read error may account for a junction end that differs from germline. The chain carries TRBV4-2 and TRBJ2-2; D is possibly TRBD1 (6 bases). Germline V gives CDR1 LGHNA, CDR2 YNFKEQ. The CDR3 spans 15 residues. For the CDR3, the DNA is TGTGCCAGCAGCCAATCGGACAGAAGTACCGGGGTGCTGTTTTTT. This sequence encodes CASSQSDRSTGVLFF.

This clone was seen more than once but under ten times. This sequence joins TRBV19 and TRBJ1-1, with unresolved D. The germline V gene has CDR1 LNHDA and CDR2 SQIVND (reference sequence). The CDR3 sequence is 12 residues long. Trimming removed 1 base at V and 8 bases at J, with 8 bases between. CDR3 coding DNA: TGTGCCAGTAGTATAGGATGGCAGGAAGCTTTCTTT. This sequence encodes CASSIGWQEAFF.

The gene calls are TRBV14 and TRBJ1-3; D not certain. Germline CDR1 SGHDN, CDR2 FVKESK. The CDR3 runs to 16 residues. Trimming took off 1 base at V and 8 bases at J, with 18 bases between the two ends. CDR3 residues: CASSQGRAGWRDTIYF. CDR3 bases: TGTGCCAGCAGCCAAGGGCGCGCGGGGTGGAGAGACACCATATATTTT.

The chain couples TRBV27 to TRBJ1-1; D might be TRBD1 (6 bases). The CDR3 loop spans 15 amino acids. V gave up 0 bases and J gave up 0 bases, with 8 bases separating them. Germline V gives CDR1 MNHEY, CDR2 SMNVEV (reference sequence). The CDR3 loop reads CASSLSGTMNTEAFF. The CDR3 DNA reads TGTGCCAGCAGTTTATCGGGGACAATGAACACTGAAGCTTTCTTT.

CDR3 nucleotides: TGTGCCAGCAGCTCCAGGGGGGATAACTATGGCTACACCTTC. Translation gives CASSSRGDNYGYTF. This chain joins TRBV5-8 and TRBJ1-2; the match to TRBD1 covers 7 bases. CDR3 size: 14 residues. From germline, CDR1 is SGHTS and CDR2 YDEGEE. J was trimmed by 1 base and V by 3 bases; bases with no gene match: 3.

V usage is TRBV9 and J usage is TRBJ2-7, with D possibly matching TRBD2 (7 bases). V lost 4 bases and J lost 2, with 13 bases in between. The V gene's germline CDR1 is SGDLS and CDR2 YYNGEE. CDR3 length: 14 residues. Here the CDR3 reads CASSKGGGAYEQYF. CDR3 sequence (DNA): TGTGCCAGCAGCAAAGGAGGGGGGGCCTACGAGCAGTACTTC.

The V gene is TRBV6-6, the J gene TRBJ1-6; 7 nucleotides agree with TRBD1. J gave up 5 bases and V 6 bases, and 4 bases lay outside the gene matches. Germline-derived CDR1 and CDR2 are MNHNY and SVGAGI (reference sequence). This CDR3 spans 14 amino acids. CDR3 coding DNA: TGTGCCAGCAGCCATACAGGGGATAATTCACCCCTCCACTTT. This sequence encodes CASSHTGDNSPLHF.